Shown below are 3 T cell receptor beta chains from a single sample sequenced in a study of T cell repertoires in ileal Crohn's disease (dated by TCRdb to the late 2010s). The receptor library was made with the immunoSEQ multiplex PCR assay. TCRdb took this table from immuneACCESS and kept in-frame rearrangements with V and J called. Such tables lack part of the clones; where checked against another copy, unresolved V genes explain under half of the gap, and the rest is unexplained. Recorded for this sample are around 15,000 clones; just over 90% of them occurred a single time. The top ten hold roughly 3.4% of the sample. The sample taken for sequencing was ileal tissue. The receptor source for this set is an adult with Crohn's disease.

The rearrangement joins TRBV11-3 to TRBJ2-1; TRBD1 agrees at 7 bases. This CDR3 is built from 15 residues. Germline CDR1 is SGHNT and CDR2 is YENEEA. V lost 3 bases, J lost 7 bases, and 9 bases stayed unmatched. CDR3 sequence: CASSFAGQEGNEQFF. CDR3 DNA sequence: TGTGCCAGCAGCTTTGCCGGACAGGAAGGGAATGAGCAGTTCTTC.

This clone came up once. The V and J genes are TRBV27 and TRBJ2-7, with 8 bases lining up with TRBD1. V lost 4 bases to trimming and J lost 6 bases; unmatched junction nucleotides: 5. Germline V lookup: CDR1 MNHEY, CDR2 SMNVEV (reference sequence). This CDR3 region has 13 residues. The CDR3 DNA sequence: TGTGCCAGCAGTTCGGACAGGGTGATCGAGCAGTACTTC. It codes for CASSSDRVIEQYF.

The CDR3 here is CASSVGRQGGGYEQYF. Written as DNA, the CDR3 is TGTGCCAGCAGCGTGGGTAGACAGGGGGGAGGCTACGAGCAGTACTTC. The rearrangement joins TRBV9 to TRBJ2-7, with TRBD1 identical over 9 bases. V lost 2 bases and J lost 3; bases outside the gene matches: 9. The CDR3 contains 16 residues. Germline CDR1 and CDR2: SGDLS and YYNGEE.